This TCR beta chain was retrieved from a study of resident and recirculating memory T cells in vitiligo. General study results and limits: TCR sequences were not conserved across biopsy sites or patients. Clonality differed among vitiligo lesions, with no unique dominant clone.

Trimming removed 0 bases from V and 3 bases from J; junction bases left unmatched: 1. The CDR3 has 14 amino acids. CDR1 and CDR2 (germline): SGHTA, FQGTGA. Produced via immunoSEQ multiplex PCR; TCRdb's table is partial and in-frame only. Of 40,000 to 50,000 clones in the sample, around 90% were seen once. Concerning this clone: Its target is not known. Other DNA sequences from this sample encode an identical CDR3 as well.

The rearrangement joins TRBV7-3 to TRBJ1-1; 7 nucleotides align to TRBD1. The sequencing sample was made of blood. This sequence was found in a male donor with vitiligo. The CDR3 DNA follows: TGTGCCAGCAGCTTAACAGGGGGCGACACTGAAGCTTTCTTT. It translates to CASSLTGGDTEAFF.